One sample yielded the 17 T cell receptor beta chains listed below, sequenced in a study of glioma-infiltrating T cells. Using RNA template, CDR3s of TCR alpha and beta were amplified with iRepertoire arm-PCR. TCRdb reanalysed the multiplex PCR reads using MiXCR and keeps one entry per CDR3 protein. The sample includes 9,500 to 15,000 distinct CDR3 sequences, around 27% of them seen just once. The sequenced sample was glioma tissue, nonneoplastic brain tissue, or PBMCs (not recorded which). The receptors originated from a human donor with low-grade glioma or glioblastoma, undergoing nonglioma brain surgery, or in good health (not recorded which).

This clonotype came up a few times. The gene calls are TRBV7-9 and TRBJ1-3, with D hard to call. CDR3 size: 16 residues. The germline CDR1 and CDR2 sequences are SEHNR and FQNEAQ (reference sequence). Trimming shortened V by 5 bases and J by 2 bases, and 16 bases separated the two germline ends. The CDR3 spells CASSIRRTSTGNTIYF. As DNA, the CDR3 is TGTGCCAGCAGCATAAGACGGACCTCTACTGGAAACACCATATATTTT. Looking up the rest from reference TRBV7-9 and TRBJ1-3 gives the full variable domain: DTGVSQNPRHKITKRGQNVTFRCDPISEHNRLYWYRQTLGQGPEFLTYFQNEAQLEKSRLLSDRFSAERPKGSFSTLEIQRTEQGDSAMYLCASSIRRTSTGNTIYFGEGSWLTVV.

Concerning this clonotype: A much larger clonotype is one base distant, so this may be a read error. This chain uses TRBV6-2 or TRBV6-3 with TRBJ2-7; the D is unclear. V was shortened by 6 bases and J by 0 bases, with 15 bases between the two germline ends. CDR3 length equals 15 residues. CDR1 and CDR2 (germline): MNHEY, SVGEGT. DNA of the CDR3: TGTGCCAGCAGCCATACCGACTCGCCCTCCTACGAGCAGTACTTC. Protein product: CASSHTDSPSYEQYF.

This clonotype is termed medium-sized. The gene calls are TRBV6-1 and TRBJ2-1; D uncertain. V lost 5 bases and J lost 7, with 9 bases in between. This CDR3 has 12 residues. Germline V gene sequence: CDR1 MNHNS, CDR2 SASEGT. CDR3 in amino acids: CASSPRANEQFF. The CDR3 region has the DNA TGTGCCAGCAGTCCACGTGCGAATGAGCAGTTCTTC.

In its sample, this clonotype was seen many times. As DNA, the CDR3 is TGCAGTGCTAGAGAGGGGGGAGGGGTGGGGAACACTGAAGCTTTCTTT. Translated: CSAREGGGVGNTEAFF. The V gene is TRBV20-1, the J gene TRBJ1-1; D perhaps matches TRBD1 (5 bases). With 0 bases removed from V and 1 base from J, the gap between germline ends came to 15 bases. Germline V lookup: CDR1 DFQATT, CDR2 SNEGSKA (reference sequence). The length of the CDR3 is 16 residues.

Judged by abundance, this clonotype is medium-sized. The J gene is TRBJ2-1, the V gene TRBV6-1; the D gene is possibly TRBD1 (6 bases). Trimming cost V 5 bases and J 4 bases, with 12 bases left between them. Germline V gives CDR1 MNHNS, CDR2 SASEGT. The CDR3 extends over 14 amino acids. CDR3 sequence (DNA): TGTGCCAGCAGTTATGGACAGAGATACAATGAGCAGTTCTTC. Translation: CASSYGQRYNEQFF.

This clonotype was recorded at least ten times. V and J are TRBV25-1 and TRBJ2-1, with a weak D call TRBD1 (5 bases). Trimming removed 1 base at V and 8 bases at J, with 21 bases between. The germline V gene has CDR1 MGHDK and CDR2 SYGVNS. The length of the CDR3 is 17 residues. CDR3 protein: CASSELMGQTLGDEQFF. The CDR3 DNA sequence: TGTGCCAGCAGTGAATTAATGGGGCAGACACTTGGGGATGAGCAGTTCTTC.

The chain couples TRBV6-6 to TRBJ2-3; 9 nucleotides match TRBD1. Germline CDR1 is MNHNY and CDR2 is SVGAGI (reference sequence). Losses at the gene ends were 2 bases for V and 15 bases for J; bases not matched to a gene: 12. The length of the CDR3 is 14 residues. CDR3 DNA: TGTGCCAGCAGTTACCGTCAACAGGGGGCGATTTATTATTTT. Translated, it gives CASSYRQQGAIYYF.

This clonotype occurred many times. The chain uses TRBV20-1 and TRBJ2-3; 8 bases fit TRBD1. The junction had 2 bases not matched to a gene; V was cut back by 5 bases and J by 1 base. Germline V gives CDR1 DFQATT, CDR2 SNEGSKA (reference sequence). This CDR3 has 13 residues. The CDR3 bases are TGCAGTGCTGGACAGGGCCGCACAGATACGCAGTATTTT. Protein product: CSAGQGRTDTQYF.

For this clonotype: This may come from a read error, since a much larger clone is one base off. No conserved phenylalanine or tryptophan ends this CDR3, so it is likely a read error. The genes are TRBV7-9 and TRBJ1-2; the D gene is possibly TRBD1 (6 bases). CDR3 length: 13 amino acids. Trimming removed 7 bases from V and 4 bases from J, with 13 bases in between. CDR1 is SEHNR and CDR2 is FQNEAQ in the germline V gene (reference sequence). As DNA, the CDR3 is TGTGCCAGCACCCGGGACACCATCTATGGCTACACCCTC. Translated, it gives CASTRDTIYGYTL.

This clonotype was seen many times. The genes are TRBV6-7 and TRBJ1-1; D gene ambiguous. TRBV6-7 is designated an ORF whose function remains uncertain. Trimming cost V 2 bases and J 4 bases, with 11 bases left between them. The CDR3 length is 14 residues. The CDR3 nucleotides are TGTGCCAGCAGTTACATAGGGTCGGGCACTGAAGCTTTCTTT. Translated: CASSYIGSGTEAFF.

The chain is built from TRBV10-3 and TRBJ1-2; tentative D call: TRBD1 (5 bases). The germline CDR1 and CDR2 sequences are ENHRY and SYGVKD. The CDR3 has 12 residues. Trimming shortened V by 11 bases and J by 7 bases, and 17 bases separated the two germline ends. CDR3: CAVGAWDSGYTF. The CDR3 DNA is TGTGCCGTAGGAGCTTGGGACTCTGGCTACACCTTC.

This clonotype was recorded only once. This chain links TRBV7-9 with TRBJ2-1; TRBD2 is a possible D gene (6 bases). V was clipped by 5 bases and J by 6 bases, with 14 bases between them. The V gene's germline CDR1 is SEHNR and CDR2 FQNEAQ (reference sequence). There are 14 residues in the CDR3. CDR3 sequence: CASSPSWRANEQFF. In DNA, the CDR3 is TGTGCCAGCAGCCCTAGCTGGAGGGCCAATGAGCAGTTCTTC.

The chain combines TRBV7-3 with TRBJ2-7; D might be TRBD2 (6 bases). Trimming took off 5 bases at V and 6 bases at J, with 17 bases between the two ends. This CDR3 has 14 residues. The germline gives CDR1 SGHTA, CDR2 FQGTGA. CDR3 protein: CASSQRLEGGEQYF. The CDR3 DNA is TGTGCCAGCAGCCAGAGACTAGAGGGAGGCGAGCAGTACTTC.

V usage is TRBV9 and J usage is TRBJ1-2; D is unclear. This CDR3 has 13 residues. Looked up from germline, CDR1 is SGDLS and CDR2 is YYNGEE. V shed 3 bases and J shed 10 bases, with 16 bases lying between them. The CDR3 loop is CASSADGLYNYTF. The DNA of the CDR3 is TGTGCCAGCAGCGCTGACGGTCTCTATAACTACACCTTC.

This clonotype was counted ten times or more. V is TRBV20-1 and J is TRBJ2-7; D possibly corresponds to TRBD2 (7 bases). The germline V gene has CDR1 DFQATT and CDR2 SNEGSKA (reference sequence). This CDR3 has 12 residues. Trimming shortened V by 0 bases and J by 9 bases, and 12 bases separated the two germline ends. The CDR3 DNA reads TGCAGTGCTAGAGATACGGGGGGCGGGCAGTACTTC. It encodes CSARDTGGGQYF.

This clonotype was counted once. This may arise from a read error, as a much more abundant clone is one base away. This sequence joins TRBV15 and TRBJ1-4; 10 nucleotides agree with TRBD1. J gave up 8 bases and V 0 bases, and 3 bases lay outside the gene matches. Per the germline V gene, CDR1 is LNHNV and CDR2 is YYDKDF (reference sequence). The CDR3 is made up of 15 amino acids. CDR3 DNA: TGTGCCACCAGCAGAGATGAGACAGGGGGCGAAAAACTGTTTTTT. Residues: CATSRDETGGEKLFF.

In the case of this clonotype: Sequence at one end of the junction differs from germline and may be a read error. The gene calls are TRBV29-1 and TRBJ2-7; possibly TRBD1 for D (6 bases). Germline CDR1 is SQVTM and CDR2 is ANQGSEA. The CDR3 sequence is 12 residues long. DNA of the CDR3: TGCAGCGTTCAAGAGGACAGATACGAGCAGTACTTC. This encodes CSVQEDRYEQYF.